This T cell receptor (beta chain) was documented in a study of cytomegalovirus exposure and HLA in healthy donors. The study, taken as a whole, reports: Most sequenced TCRs were rare (though some public TCRs occurred in many donors).

Germline V CDR1 and CDR2: MGHRA, YSYEKL. V was cut by 6 bases and J by 10 bases, with 19 bases left in between. The CDR3 spans 14 residues. In regard to this clone: What it binds is unknown.

TCRdb's copy holds only in-frame clones and misses some; the assay was immunoSEQ multiplex PCR. The sample includes 110,000 or so clones, less than 90% of them seen just once. The chain joins TRBV4-1 to TRBJ2-1; D gene ambiguous. The receptor's source is a man in his late teens or twenties in good health and CMV-seropositive. Sequenced input: PBMCs. CDR3 DNA: TGCGCCAGCAGGGTTGGGTCAAAGTCAGGCGAGCAGTTCTTC. Translation: CASRVGSKSGEQFF.